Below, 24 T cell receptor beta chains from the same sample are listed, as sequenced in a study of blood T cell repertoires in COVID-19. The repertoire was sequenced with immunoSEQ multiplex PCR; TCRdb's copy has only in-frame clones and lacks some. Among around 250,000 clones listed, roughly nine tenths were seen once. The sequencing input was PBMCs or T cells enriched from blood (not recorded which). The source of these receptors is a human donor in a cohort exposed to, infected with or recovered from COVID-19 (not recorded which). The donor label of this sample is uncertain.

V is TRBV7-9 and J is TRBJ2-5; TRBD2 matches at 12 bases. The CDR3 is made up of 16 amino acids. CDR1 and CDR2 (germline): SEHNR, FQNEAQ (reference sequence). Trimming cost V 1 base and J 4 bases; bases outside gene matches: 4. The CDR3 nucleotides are TGTGCCAGCAGCTTAGGCACTAGCGGGGGGAGAGAGACCCAGTACTTC. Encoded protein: CASSLGTSGGRETQYF.

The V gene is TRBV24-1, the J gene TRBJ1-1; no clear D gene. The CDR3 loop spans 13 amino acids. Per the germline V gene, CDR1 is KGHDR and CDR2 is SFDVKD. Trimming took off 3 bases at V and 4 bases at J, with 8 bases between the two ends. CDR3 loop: CATSDGHSTEAFF. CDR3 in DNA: TGTGCCACCAGTGATGGGCACTCCACTGAAGCTTTCTTT.

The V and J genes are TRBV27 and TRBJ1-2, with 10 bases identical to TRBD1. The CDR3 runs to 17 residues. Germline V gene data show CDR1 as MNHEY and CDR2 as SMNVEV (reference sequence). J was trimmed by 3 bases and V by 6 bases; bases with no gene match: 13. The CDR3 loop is CASRPIPADRGDYGYTF. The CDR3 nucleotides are TGTGCCAGCAGGCCCATCCCCGCGGACAGGGGGGACTATGGCTACACCTTC.

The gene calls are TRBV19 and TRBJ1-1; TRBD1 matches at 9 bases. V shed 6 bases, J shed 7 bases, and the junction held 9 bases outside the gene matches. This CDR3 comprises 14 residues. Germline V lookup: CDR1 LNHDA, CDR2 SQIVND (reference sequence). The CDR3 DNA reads TGTGCCAGTAGAATCGTACCGGGACAGGGTGAAGCTTTCTTT. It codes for CASRIVPGQGEAFF.

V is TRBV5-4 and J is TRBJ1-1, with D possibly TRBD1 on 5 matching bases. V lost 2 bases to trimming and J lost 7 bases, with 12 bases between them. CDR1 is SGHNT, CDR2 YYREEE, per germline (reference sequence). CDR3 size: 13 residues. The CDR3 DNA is TGTGCCAGCAGCTTACCGCGAACAGGTGAAGCTTTCTTT. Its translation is CASSLPRTGEAFF.

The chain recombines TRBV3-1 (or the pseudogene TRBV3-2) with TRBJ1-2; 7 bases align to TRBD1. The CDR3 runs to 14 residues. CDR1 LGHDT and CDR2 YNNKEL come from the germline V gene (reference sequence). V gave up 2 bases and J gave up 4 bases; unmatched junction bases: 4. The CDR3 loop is CASSQKGQFYGYTF. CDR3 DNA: TGTGCCAGCAGCCAAAAGGGACAGTTCTATGGCTACACCTTC.

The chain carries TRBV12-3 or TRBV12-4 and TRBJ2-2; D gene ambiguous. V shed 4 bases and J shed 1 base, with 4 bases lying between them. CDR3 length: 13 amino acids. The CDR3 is CASSSQNTGELFF. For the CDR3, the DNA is TGTGCCAGCAGTTCACAGAACACCGGGGAGCTGTTTTTT.

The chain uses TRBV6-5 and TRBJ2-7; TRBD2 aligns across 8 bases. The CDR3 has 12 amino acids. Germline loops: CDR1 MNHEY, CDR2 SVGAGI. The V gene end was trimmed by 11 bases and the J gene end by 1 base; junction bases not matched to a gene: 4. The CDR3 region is CAVGGESYEQYF. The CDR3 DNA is TGTGCCGTCGGGGGGGAGTCCTACGAGCAGTACTTC.

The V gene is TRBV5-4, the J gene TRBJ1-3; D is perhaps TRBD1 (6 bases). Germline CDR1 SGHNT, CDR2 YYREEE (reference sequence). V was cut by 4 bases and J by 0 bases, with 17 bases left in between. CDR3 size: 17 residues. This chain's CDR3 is CASSPGGRQTSGNTIYF. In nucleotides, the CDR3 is TGTGCCAGCAGCCCCGGGGGGCGTCAAACCTCTGGAAACACCATATATTTT.

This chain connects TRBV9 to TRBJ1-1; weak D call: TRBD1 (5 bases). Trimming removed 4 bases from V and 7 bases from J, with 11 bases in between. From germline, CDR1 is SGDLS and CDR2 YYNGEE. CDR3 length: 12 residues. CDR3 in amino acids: CASSPDSNEAFF. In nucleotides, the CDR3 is TGTGCCAGCAGCCCCGACAGTAATGAAGCTTTCTTT.

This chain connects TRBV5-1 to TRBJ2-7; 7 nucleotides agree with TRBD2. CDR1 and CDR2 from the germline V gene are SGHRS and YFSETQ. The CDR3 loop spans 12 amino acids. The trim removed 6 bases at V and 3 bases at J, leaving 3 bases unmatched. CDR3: CASNAGVYEQYF. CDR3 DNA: TGCGCCAGCAACGCGGGGGTCTACGAGCAGTACTTC.

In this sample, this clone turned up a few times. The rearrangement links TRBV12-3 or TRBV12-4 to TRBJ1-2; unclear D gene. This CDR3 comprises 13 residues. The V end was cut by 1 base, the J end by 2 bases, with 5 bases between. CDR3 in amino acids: CASSLEQNYGYTF. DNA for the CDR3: TGTGCCAGCAGTTTAGAACAGAACTATGGCTACACCTTC.

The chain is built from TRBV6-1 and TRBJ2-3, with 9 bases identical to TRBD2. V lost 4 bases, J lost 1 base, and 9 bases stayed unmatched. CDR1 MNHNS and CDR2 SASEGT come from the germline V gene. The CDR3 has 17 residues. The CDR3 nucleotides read TGTGCCAGCAGTGCCTTTAGCGGGGGACCCGGCACAGATACGCAGTATTTT. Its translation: CASSAFSGGPGTDTQYF.

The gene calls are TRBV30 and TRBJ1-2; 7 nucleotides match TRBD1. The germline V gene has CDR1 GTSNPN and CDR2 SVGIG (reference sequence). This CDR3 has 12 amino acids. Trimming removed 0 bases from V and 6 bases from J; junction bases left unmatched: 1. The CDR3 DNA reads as TGTGCCTGGAGTGTACAGGGGAATGGCTACACCTTC. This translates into CAWSVQGNGYTF.

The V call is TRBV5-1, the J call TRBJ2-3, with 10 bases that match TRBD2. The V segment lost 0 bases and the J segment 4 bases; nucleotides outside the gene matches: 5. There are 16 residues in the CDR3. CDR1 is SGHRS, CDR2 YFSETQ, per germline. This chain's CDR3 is CASSLGASGGADTQYF. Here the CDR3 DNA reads TGCGCCAGCAGCTTGGGGGCTAGCGGGGGAGCAGATACGCAGTATTTT.

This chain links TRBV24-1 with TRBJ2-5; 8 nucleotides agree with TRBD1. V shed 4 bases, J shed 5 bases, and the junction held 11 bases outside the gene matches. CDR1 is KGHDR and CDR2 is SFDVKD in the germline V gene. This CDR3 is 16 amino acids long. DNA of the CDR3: TGTGCCACCAGTGAGCCTATTCAGGGGGCAGGGGAGACCCAGTACTTC. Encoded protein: CATSEPIQGAGETQYF.

The CDR3 region has the DNA TGTGCCAGTAGATTAGCGGGGGCGGGCACAGATACGCAGTATTTT. Translating it yields CASRLAGAGTDTQYF. This chain connects TRBV19 to TRBJ2-3; 9 nucleotides match TRBD2. The CDR3 runs 15 residues. Germline CDR1 LNHDA, CDR2 SQIVND (reference sequence). V was clipped by 6 bases and J by 1 base; unmatched bases: 5.

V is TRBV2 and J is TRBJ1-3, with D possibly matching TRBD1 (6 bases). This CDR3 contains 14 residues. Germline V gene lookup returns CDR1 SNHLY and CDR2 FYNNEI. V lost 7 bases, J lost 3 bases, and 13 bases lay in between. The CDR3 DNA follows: TGTGCCAGCATACAGGGATTGGGTGGAAACACCATATATTTT. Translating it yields CASIQGLGGNTIYF.

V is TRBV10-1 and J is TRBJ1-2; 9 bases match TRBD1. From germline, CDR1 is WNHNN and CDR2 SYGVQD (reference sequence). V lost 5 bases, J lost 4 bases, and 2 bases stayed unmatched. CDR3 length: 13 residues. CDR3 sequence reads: CASSLTGGYGYTF. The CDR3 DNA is TGCGCCAGCAGTTTGACAGGGGGCTATGGCTACACCTTC.

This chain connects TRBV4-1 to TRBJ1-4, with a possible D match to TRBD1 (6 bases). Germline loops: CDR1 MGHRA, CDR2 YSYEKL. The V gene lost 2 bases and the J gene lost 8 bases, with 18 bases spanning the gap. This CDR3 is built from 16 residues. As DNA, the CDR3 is TGCGCCAGCAGCCAAATTAGGGGGGGCTTCGAGGAAAAACTGTTTTTT. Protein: CASSQIRGGFEEKLFF.

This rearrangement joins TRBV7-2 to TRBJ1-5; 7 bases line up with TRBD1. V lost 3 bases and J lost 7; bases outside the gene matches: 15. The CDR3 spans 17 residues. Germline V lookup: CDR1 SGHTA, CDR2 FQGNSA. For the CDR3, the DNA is TGTGCCAGCAGCTTTAGGCCATGGGGTCAGGGGGGACAGCCCCAGCATTTT. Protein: CASSFRPWGQGGQPQHF.

The CDR3 region has the DNA TGTGCCAGCAGCAAAGGTTTGACACCCTATCTTTTAACAGAGCAGCCCCAGCATTTT. Amino acid sequence: CASSKGLTPYLLTEQPQHF. This chain connects TRBV21-1 to TRBJ1-5; TRBD1 was called by the table and not checked on the DNA. TRBV21-1 is a known pseudogene. The CDR3 totals 19 residues.

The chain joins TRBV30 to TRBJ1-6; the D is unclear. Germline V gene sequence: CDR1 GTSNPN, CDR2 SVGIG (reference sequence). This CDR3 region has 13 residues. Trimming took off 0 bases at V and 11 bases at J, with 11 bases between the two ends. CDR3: CAWSVADVTPLHF. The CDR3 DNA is TGTGCCTGGAGTGTAGCGGACGTAACACCCCTCCACTTT.

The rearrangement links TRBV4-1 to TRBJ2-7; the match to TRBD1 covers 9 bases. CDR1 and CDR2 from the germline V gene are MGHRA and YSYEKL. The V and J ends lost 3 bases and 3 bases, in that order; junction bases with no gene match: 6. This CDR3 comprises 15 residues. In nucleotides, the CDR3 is TGCGCCAGCAGCCACTTACAGGGGGCGGACTACGAGCAGTACTTC. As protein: CASSHLQGADYEQYF.